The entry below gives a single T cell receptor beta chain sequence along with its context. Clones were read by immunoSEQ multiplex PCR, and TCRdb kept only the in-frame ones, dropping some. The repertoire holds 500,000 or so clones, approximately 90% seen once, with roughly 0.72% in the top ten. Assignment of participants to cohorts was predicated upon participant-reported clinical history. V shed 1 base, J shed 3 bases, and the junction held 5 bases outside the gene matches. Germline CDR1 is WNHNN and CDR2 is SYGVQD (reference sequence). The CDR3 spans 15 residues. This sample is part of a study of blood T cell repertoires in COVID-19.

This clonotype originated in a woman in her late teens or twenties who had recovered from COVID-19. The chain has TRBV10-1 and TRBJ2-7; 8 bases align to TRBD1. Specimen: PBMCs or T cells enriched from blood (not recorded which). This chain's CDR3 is CASSEYRTGIYEQYF. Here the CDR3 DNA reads TGCGCCAGCAGTGAGTATCGGACAGGGATCTACGAGCAGTACTTC.